This T cell receptor (beta chain) is from a study of blood T cell repertoires in COVID-19. The protocol was immunoSEQ multiplex PCR, while the TCRdb copy is restricted to in-frame clones and leaves out a portion. This sample has about 240,000 clones; 70% to 90% occur once, and the top ten carry under 9%. V was cut by 4 bases and J by 2 bases, with 8 bases left in between. This CDR3 has 14 amino acids. Germline values: CDR1 MNHEY, CDR2 SVGAGI. This chain joins TRBV6-5 and TRBJ2-2; TRBD1 is a possible D gene (5 bases). The sequenced material came from peripheral blood. The sequence was collected from a woman aged 65 to 85 with active or convalescent COVID-19. CDR3 in DNA: TGTGCCAGCAGTTCCGGACACAACACCGGGGAGCTGTTTTTT. Encoded protein: CASSSGHNTGELFF.